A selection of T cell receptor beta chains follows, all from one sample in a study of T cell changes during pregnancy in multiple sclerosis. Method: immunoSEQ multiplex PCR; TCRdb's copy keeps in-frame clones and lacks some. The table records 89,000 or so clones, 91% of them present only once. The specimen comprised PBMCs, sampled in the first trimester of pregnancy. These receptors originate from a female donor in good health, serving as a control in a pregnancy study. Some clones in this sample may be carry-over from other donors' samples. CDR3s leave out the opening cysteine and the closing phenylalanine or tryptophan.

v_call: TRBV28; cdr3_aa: ASGTGGGPFTDTQY
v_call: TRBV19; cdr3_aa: ASSKGGGLAGYNEQF
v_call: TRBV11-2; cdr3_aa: ASSLDRDTDTQY
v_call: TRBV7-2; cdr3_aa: ASSPSHHANTGELF
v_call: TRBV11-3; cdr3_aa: ASSLRGGYGTLFNEQF
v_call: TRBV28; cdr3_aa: ASSLGGKYEQY
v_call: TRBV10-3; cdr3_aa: AISESGRPHYGYT
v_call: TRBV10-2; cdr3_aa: ASSDNLPSSVEQY
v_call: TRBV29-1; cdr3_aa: SVARDIGNEQF
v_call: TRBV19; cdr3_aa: ASSMTGVKETQY
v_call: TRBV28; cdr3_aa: ASIKDQLILTDTQY
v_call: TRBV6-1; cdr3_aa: ASSEALGQAISYEQY
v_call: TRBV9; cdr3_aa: ASSPRQGDTQY
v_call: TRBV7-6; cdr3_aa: ASSGTGIAYGYT
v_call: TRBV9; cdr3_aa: ASSEQGNRNQPQH
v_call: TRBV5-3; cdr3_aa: ARSRPTSGCFYEQY
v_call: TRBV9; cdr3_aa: ASSVDLSGGVQY
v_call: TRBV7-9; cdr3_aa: ASSHPSGYEQY
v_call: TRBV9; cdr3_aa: ASSQFGQGGTGELF
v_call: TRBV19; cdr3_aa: ASSIDWRGTYNEQF
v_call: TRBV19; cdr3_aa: ASRAQAGNQPQH
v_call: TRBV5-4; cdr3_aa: ASSGRGGLVYGYT
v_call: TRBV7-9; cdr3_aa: ASSKYGGQGTYEQY
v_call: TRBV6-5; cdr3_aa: ASSTGTGTFEQY
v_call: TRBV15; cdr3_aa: ATSRSGTGGFDEQF
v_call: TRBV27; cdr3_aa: ASSSPPQETQY
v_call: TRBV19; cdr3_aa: ASRARGVNTEAF